The 21 T cell receptor beta chains reported below all come from one sample, sequenced in a study of cytomegalovirus exposure and HLA in healthy donors. Primers included in the PCR were 60 Vbeta and 13 Jbeta primers. Produced via immunoSEQ multiplex PCR; TCRdb's table is partial and in-frame only. The table lists fewer than 80,000 clones, 76% of them singletons. The material sequenced was PBMCs. These receptor sequences come from a man aged 18 to 29 in good health and CMV-seronegative.

The chain joins TRBV5-1 to TRBJ2-5; perhaps TRBD1 as D (5 bases). Germline V gene data show CDR1 as SGHRS and CDR2 as YFSETQ. V lost 2 bases, J lost 3 bases, and 11 bases lay in between. CDR3 length: 14 residues. CDR3 protein: CASSFTGAKETQYF. The CDR3 DNA follows: TGCGCCAGCAGCTTTACAGGAGCCAAAGAGACCCAGTACTTC. The whole variable domain, filled in from reference TRBV5-1 and TRBJ2-5, reads KAGVTQTPRYLIKTRGQQVTLSCSPISGHRSVSWYQQTPGQGLQFLFEYFSETQRNKGNFPGRFSGRQFSNSRSEMNVSTLELGDSALYLCASSFTGAKETQYFGPGTRLLVL.

The CDR3 bases are TGTGCCAGCAGTCCACGGACAGGGGAACTCCAAGAGACCCAGTACTTC. It codes for CASSPRTGELQETQYF. The J gene is TRBJ2-5, the V gene TRBV27, with 9 positions matching TRBD1. V trimming: 5 bases; J trimming: 1 base; junction bases outside the gene matches: 8. The CDR3 is 16 residues long. Germline V CDR1 and CDR2: MNHEY, SMNVEV (reference sequence).

The gene calls are TRBV2 and TRBJ1-5, with 7 bases identical to TRBD1. The CDR3 extends over 17 amino acids. Germline CDR1 SNHLY, CDR2 FYNNEI. V was clipped by 6 bases and J by 4 bases; unmatched bases: 15. The CDR3 sequence is CASRDQYWDSRNQPQHF. DNA of the CDR3: TGTGCCAGCAGGGACCAATATTGGGACAGCAGAAATCAGCCCCAGCATTTT. The full variable domain, completed using reference TRBV2 and TRBJ1-5, is EPEVTQTPSHQVTQMGQEVILRCVPISNHLYFYWYRQILGQKVEFLVSFYNNEISEKSEIFDDQFSVERPDGSNFTLKIRSTKLEDSAMYFCASRDQYWDSRNQPQHFGDGTRLSIL.

V and J are TRBV4-2 and TRBJ1-2; D may be TRBD1 (6 bases). V was shortened by 0 bases and J by 8 bases, with 16 bases between the two germline ends. This CDR3 comprises 15 residues. Germline CDR1 and CDR2: LGHNA and YNFKEQ. DNA of the CDR3: TGTGCCAGCAGCCAAGACCCCGGGACACTTGTCGGCTACACCTTC. Its protein product is CASSQDPGTLVGYTF.

The chain couples TRBV7-3 to TRBJ1-1; possibly TRBD1 for D (5 bases). Looked up from germline, CDR1 is SGHTA and CDR2 is FQGTGA. There are 15 residues in the CDR3. The germline V and J ends were trimmed by 5 bases and 0 bases, with 13 bases remaining between them. The CDR3 is CASSLNGGMNTEAFF. The CDR3, as DNA: TGTGCCAGCAGCCTCAACGGGGGTATGAACACTGAAGCTTTCTTT.

The chain uses TRBV5-1 and TRBJ2-2; 7 bases fit TRBD1. The trim removed 2 bases at V and 3 bases at J, leaving 4 bases unmatched. CDR1 is SGHRS, CDR2 YFSETQ, per germline. The CDR3 spans 15 residues. CDR3 sequence (DNA): TGCGCCAGCAGCTTTATTACAGGGGACACCGGGGAGCTGTTTTTT. Its protein is CASSFITGDTGELFF.

V gene TRBV7-9 combines with J gene TRBJ2-1; tentative D call: TRBD1 (5 bases). V was shortened by 3 bases and J by 9 bases, with 15 bases between the two germline ends. Germline CDR1 reads SEHNR; CDR2 reads FQNEAQ (reference sequence). CDR3 length equals 14 residues. The CDR3 loop reads CASSFSRGSGEQFF. The CDR3 nucleotides are TGTGCCAGCAGCTTCTCTAGGGGATCGGGTGAGCAGTTCTTC.

The V and J genes are TRBV28 and TRBJ1-1, with 7 nucleotides matching TRBD1. This CDR3 is built from 14 residues. The germline V gene encodes CDR1 MDHEN and CDR2 SYDVKM. Trimming took 4 bases from V and 7 from J; bases not matched to a gene: 9. The CDR3 protein is CASSYASGGNEAFF. CDR3 bases: TGTGCCAGCAGTTATGCCTCAGGGGGAAATGAAGCTTTCTTT. Together with reference TRBV28 and TRBJ1-1, the CDR3 gives the full variable domain: DVKVTQSSRYLVKRTGEKVFLECVQDMDHENMFWYRQDPGLGLRLIYFSYDVKMKEKGDIPEGYSVSREKKERFSLILESASTNQTSMYLCASSYASGGNEAFFGQGTRLTVV.

In this sample, this clone turned up a few times. The gene calls are TRBV7-3 and TRBJ2-3, with 7 bases identical to TRBD2. The junction had 5 bases not matched to a gene; V was cut back by 2 bases and J by 6 bases. Germline CDR1 SGHTA, CDR2 FQGTGA. The CDR3 consists of 14 residues. Written as DNA, the CDR3 is TGTGCCAGCAGCTTAGGGGGGGTCCTGGATACGCAGTATTTT. It translates to CASSLGGVLDTQYF.

Here the CDR3 DNA reads TGCGCCAGCAGCTTAGGACATACGAACACCGGGGAGCTGTTTTTT. It translates to CASSLGHTNTGELFF. This chain connects TRBV5-1 to TRBJ2-2, with D possibly being TRBD1 (5 bases). V gave up 2 bases and J gave up 0 bases, with 8 bases separating them. The germline V gene encodes CDR1 SGHRS and CDR2 YFSETQ. The CDR3 runs 15 residues.

The V and J genes are TRBV12-2 and TRBJ1-2; TRBD1, the D gene given by the table, was not confirmed from the DNA. TRBV12-2 is a documented pseudogene. The CDR3 spans 18 residues. The CDR3 region has the DNA TGTGCAAGTCGCCGTTCTGGTGATAAGGGGCATTGGAACTATGGCTACACCTTC. This encodes CASRRSGDKGHWNYGYTF.

J is TRBJ2-7 and V is TRBV2, with a weak D call TRBD2 (6 bases). V dropped 6 bases and J dropped 2 bases, with 11 bases sitting between them. Germline V gene data show CDR1 as SNHLY and CDR2 as FYNNEI. There are 13 residues in the CDR3. DNA of the CDR3: TGTGCCAGCAGCCCCGGGACTGCCTACGAGCAGTACTTC. It codes for CASSPGTAYEQYF.

The genes are TRBV11-2 and TRBJ2-5, with no clear D. V was shortened by 4 bases and J by 1 base, with 7 bases between the two germline ends. This CDR3 spans 13 amino acids. CDR1 SGHAT and CDR2 FQNNGV come from the germline V gene. CDR3 in DNA: TGTGCCAGCAGCTATAACAGCCAAGAGACCCAGTACTTC. Amino acids: CASSYNSQETQYF.

The chain has TRBV28 and TRBJ1-1, with D uncertain. Germline V gives CDR1 MDHEN, CDR2 SYDVKM. The CDR3 has 13 residues. The V end lost 5 bases, the J end lost 3 bases, and 10 bases lay between the germline ends. Here the CDR3 reads CASSLGRDTEAFF. CDR3 coding DNA: TGTGCCAGCAGTCTCGGGAGGGACACTGAAGCTTTCTTT. The complete variable domain, with remaining parts taken from reference TRBV28 and TRBJ1-1, reads DVKVTQSSRYLVKRTGEKVFLECVQDMDHENMFWYRQDPGLGLRLIYFSYDVKMKEKGDIPEGYSVSREKKERFSLILESASTNQTSMYLCASSLGRDTEAFFGQGTRLTVV.

This chain uses TRBV7-6 with TRBJ1-6; D is unresolved. Trimming pared 1 base from V and 0 bases from J, leaving 10 bases between. The length of the CDR3 is 17 residues. Germline V gene data show CDR1 as SGHVS and CDR2 as FNYEAQ. This chain's CDR3 is CASSLEAVSSYNSPLHF. CDR3 coding DNA: TGTGCCAGCAGCTTAGAGGCGGTGAGCTCCTATAATTCACCCCTCCACTTT.

Of note for this clone: Other DNA sequences in the same sample also yield this CDR3. The chain links TRBV6-5 to TRBJ2-3; D might be TRBD1 (6 bases). CDR1 is MNHEY and CDR2 is SVGAGI in the germline V gene. V was clipped by 6 bases and J by 1 base, with 8 bases between them. The CDR3 has 13 amino acids. The CDR3 region has the DNA TGTGCCAGCAGGAGGACAGGCACAGATACGCAGTATTTT. This codes for CASRRTGTDTQYF.

The chain links TRBV6-1 to TRBJ1-3; D might be TRBD1 (5 bases). Germline V CDR1 and CDR2: MNHNS, SASEGT. There are 14 residues in the CDR3. V lost 1 base to trimming and J lost 4 bases, with 8 bases between them. The CDR3 DNA sequence: TGTGCCAGCAGTGAAGGGAGGGACGGAAACACCATATATTTT. This gives the protein CASSEGRDGNTIYF.

The chain employs TRBV11-3 and TRBJ1-2; 7 nucleotides align to TRBD1. CDR1 SGHNT and CDR2 YENEEA come from the germline V gene. The CDR3 runs to 16 residues. Unmatched junction bases numbered 8, after V lost 0 bases and J lost 4 bases. In nucleotides, the CDR3 is TGTGCCAGCAGCTTAGATCTGGGGACAGCTATCTATGGCTACACCTTC. Its translation is CASSLDLGTAIYGYTF.

This clone occurred once. The CDR3 loop is CASSYGQGSYEQYV. For the CDR3, the DNA is TGTGCCAGCAGTTACGGACAGGGCTCCTACGAGCAGTACGTC. J is TRBJ2-7 and V is TRBV6-6; 8 nucleotides line up with TRBD1. The germline V gene encodes CDR1 MNHNY and CDR2 SVGAGI (reference sequence). The trim removed 2 bases at V and 0 bases at J, leaving 0 bases unmatched. CDR3 length: 14 amino acids.

The table lists this clone with a few counts. V and J are TRBV7-2 and TRBJ2-2; D uncertain. The germline V gene has CDR1 SGHTA and CDR2 FQGNSA. V lost 5 bases and J 1 base, leaving 8 bases between the germline ends. The CDR3 consists of 14 residues. The CDR3 sequence is CASSPLMNTGELFF. For the CDR3, the DNA is TGTGCCAGCAGCCCACTTATGAACACCGGGGAGCTGTTTTTT.

The CDR3 here is CASNPAGANTDTQYF. CDR3 DNA sequence: TGTGCCAGCAACCCAGCGGGGGCGAACACAGATACGCAGTATTTT. J is TRBJ2-3 and V is TRBV9, with TRBD2 identical over 8 bases. The CDR3 runs 15 residues. Trimming took 6 bases from V and 2 from J; bases not matched to a gene: 8. Germline V gene data show CDR1 as SGDLS and CDR2 as YYNGEE.